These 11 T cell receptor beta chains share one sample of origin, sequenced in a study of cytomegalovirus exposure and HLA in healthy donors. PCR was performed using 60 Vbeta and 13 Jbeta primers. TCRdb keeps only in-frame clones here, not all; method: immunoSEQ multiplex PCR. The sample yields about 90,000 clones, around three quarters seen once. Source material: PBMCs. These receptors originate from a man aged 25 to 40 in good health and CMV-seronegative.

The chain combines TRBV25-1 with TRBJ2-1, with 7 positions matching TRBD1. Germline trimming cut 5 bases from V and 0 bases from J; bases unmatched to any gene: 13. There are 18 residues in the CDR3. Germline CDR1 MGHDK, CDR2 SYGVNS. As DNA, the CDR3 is TGTGCCAGCAGTTGGACAGGCCCTAACCTGGGCTCCTACAATGAGCAGTTCTTC. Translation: CASSWTGPNLGSYNEQFF. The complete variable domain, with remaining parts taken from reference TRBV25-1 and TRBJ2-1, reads EADIYQTPRYLVIGTGKKITLECSQTMGHDKMYWYQQDPGMELHLIHYSYGVNSTEKGDLSSESTVSRIRTEHFPLTLESARPSHTSQYLCASSWTGPNLGSYNEQFFGPGTRLTVL.

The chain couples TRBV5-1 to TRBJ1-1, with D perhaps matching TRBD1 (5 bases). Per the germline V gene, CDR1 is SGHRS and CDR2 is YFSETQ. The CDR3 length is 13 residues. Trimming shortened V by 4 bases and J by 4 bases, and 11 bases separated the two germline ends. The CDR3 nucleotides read TGCGCCAGCAGCGGACGGGGGGGCACTGAAGCTTTCTTT. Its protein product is CASSGRGGTEAFF.

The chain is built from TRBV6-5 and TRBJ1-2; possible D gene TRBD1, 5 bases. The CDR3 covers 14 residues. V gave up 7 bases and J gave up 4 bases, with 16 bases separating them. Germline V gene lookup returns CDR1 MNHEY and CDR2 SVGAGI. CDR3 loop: CASIPAGWTYGYTF. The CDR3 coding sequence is TGTGCCAGCATTCCGGCAGGGTGGACCTATGGCTACACCTTC.

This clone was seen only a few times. This CDR3 reads CASSLMTAKNTEAFF. Written as DNA, the CDR3 is TGCGCCAGCAGCTTAATGACAGCTAAGAACACTGAAGCTTTCTTT. The chain links TRBV5-1 to TRBJ1-1; D may be TRBD1 (5 bases). The germline gives CDR1 SGHRS, CDR2 YFSETQ. V was clipped by 2 bases and J by 1 base, with 12 bases between them. The CDR3 covers 15 residues.

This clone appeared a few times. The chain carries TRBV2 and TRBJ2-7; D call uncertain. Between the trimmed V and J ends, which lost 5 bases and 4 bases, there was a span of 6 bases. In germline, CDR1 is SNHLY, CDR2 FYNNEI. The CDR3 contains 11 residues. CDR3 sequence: CASSPMYEQYF. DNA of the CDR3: TGTGCCAGCAGTCCCATGTACGAGCAGTACTTC.

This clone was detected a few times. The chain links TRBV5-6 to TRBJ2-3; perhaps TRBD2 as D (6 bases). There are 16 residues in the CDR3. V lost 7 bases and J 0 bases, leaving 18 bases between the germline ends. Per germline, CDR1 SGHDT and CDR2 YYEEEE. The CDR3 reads CASRALVAGSTDTQYF. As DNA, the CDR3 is TGTGCCAGCCGCGCCTTAGTGGCGGGAAGCACAGATACGCAGTATTTT.

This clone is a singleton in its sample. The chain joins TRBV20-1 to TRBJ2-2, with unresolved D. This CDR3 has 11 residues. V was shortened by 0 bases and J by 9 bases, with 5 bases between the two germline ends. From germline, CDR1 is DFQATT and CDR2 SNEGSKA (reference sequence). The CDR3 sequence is CSAREGRELFF. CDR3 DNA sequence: TGCAGTGCTAGAGAGGGCAGGGAGCTGTTTTTT.

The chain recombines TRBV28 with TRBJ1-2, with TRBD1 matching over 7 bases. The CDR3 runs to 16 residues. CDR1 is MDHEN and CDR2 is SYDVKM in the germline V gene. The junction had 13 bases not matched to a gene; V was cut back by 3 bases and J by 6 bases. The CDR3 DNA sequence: TGTGCCAGCAGTTTCCGCCCCACAGGGGAAGGAGATGGCTACACCTTC. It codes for CASSFRPTGEGDGYTF.

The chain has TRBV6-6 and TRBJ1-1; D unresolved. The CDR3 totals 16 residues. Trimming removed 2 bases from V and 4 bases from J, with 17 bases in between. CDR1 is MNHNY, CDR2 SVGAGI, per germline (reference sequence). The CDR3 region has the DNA TGTGCCAGCAGTTACCCAGAGGGTGGCTGGGGCACTGAAGCTTTCTTT. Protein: CASSYPEGGWGTEAFF.

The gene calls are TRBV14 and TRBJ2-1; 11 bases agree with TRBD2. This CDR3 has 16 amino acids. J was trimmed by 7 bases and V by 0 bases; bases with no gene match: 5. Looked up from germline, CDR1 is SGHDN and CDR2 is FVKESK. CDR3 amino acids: CASSQETLAGVNEQFF. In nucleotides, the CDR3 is TGTGCCAGCAGCCAAGAAACACTAGCGGGGGTTAATGAGCAGTTCTTC.

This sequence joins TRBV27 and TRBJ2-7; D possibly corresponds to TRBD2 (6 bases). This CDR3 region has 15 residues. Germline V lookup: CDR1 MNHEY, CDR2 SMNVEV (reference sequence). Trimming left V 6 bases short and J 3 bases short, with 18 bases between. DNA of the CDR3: TGTGCCAGCAGCTCCTTGGGGGGATCTATCTACGAGCAGTACGTC. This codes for CASSSLGGSIYEQYV.